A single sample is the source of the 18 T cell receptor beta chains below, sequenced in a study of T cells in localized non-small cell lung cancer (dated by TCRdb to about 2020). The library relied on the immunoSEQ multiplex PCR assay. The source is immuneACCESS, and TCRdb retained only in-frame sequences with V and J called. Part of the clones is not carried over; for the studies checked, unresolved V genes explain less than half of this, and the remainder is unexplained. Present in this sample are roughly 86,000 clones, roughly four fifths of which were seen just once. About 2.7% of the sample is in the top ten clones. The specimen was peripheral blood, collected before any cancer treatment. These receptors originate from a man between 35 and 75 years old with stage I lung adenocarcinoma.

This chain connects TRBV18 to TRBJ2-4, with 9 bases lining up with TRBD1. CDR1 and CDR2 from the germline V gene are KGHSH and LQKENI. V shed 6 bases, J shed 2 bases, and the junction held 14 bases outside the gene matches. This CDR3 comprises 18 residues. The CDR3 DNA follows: TGTGCCAGCTCTCAGGGACAGGGTATGGCCCTATCCAAAAACATTCAGTACTTC. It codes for CASSQGQGMALSKNIQYF.

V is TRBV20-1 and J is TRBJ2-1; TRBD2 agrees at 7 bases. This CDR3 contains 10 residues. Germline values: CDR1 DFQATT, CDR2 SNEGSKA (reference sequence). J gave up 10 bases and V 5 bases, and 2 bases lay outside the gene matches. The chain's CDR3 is CSAGDYEQFF. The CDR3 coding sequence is TGCAGTGCTGGGGACTACGAGCAGTTCTTC.

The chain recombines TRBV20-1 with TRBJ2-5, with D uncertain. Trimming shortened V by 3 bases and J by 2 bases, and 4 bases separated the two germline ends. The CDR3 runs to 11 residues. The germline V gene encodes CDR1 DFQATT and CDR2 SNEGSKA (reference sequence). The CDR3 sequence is CSARRQETQYF. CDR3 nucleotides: TGCAGTGCTAGGCGGCAAGAGACCCAGTACTTC.

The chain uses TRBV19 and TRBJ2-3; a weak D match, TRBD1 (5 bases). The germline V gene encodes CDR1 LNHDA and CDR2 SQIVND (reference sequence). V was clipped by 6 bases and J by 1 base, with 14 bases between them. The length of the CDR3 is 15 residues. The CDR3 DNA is TGTGCCAGTAGGCCGGAAACAGGAGGCACAGATACGCAGTATTTT. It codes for CASRPETGGTDTQYF.

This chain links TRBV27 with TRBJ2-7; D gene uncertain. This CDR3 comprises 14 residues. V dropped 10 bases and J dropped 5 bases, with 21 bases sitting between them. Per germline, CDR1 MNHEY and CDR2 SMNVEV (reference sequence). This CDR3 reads CANTPMVCSDEQYF. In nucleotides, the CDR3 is TGTGCCAACACCCCAATGGTTTGTTCTGACGAGCAGTACTTC.

The CDR3 nucleotides are TGTGCCAGCAGCTTAGATCCCTCGCGGACCCAGTACTTC. As protein: CASSLDPSRTQYF. This rearrangement joins TRBV11-2 to TRBJ2-5, with D unresolved. Germline V gives CDR1 SGHAT, CDR2 FQNNGV. V lost 0 bases to trimming and J lost 7 bases, with 9 bases between them. The length of the CDR3 is 13 residues. The entire variable domain, with the rest obtained from reference TRBV11-2 and TRBJ2-5, is as follows: EAGVAQSPRYKIIEKRQSVAFWCNPISGHATLYWYQQILGQGPKLLIQFQNNGVVDDSQLPKDRFSAERLKGVDSTLKIQPAKLEDSAVYLCASSLDPSRTQYFGPGTRLLVL.

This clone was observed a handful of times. CDR3 coding DNA: TGCGCCAGCAGCCAAGATCAAGCCGCTCGGGGGGAGCTGTTTTTT. It codes for CASSQDQAARGELFF. The J gene is TRBJ2-2, the V gene TRBV4-3, with D unresolved. CDR1 is LGHNA, CDR2 YSLEER, per germline. This CDR3 comprises 15 residues. V was pared by 0 bases and J by 8 bases, with 13 bases between.

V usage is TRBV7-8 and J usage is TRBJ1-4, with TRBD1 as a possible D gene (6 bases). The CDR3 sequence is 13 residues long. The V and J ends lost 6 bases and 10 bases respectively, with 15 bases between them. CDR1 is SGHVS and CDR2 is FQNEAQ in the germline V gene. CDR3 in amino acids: CASSSGVRVKLFF. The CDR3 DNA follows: TGTGCCAGCAGTTCAGGGGTGCGGGTAAAACTGTTTTTT.

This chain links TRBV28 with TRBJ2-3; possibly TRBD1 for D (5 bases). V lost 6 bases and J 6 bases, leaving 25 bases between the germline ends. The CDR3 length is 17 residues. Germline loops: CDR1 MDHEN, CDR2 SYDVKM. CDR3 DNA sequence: TGTGCCAGCAGCAATATTGGCGGTAAGGGGTTAACGGATACGCAGTATTTT. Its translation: CASSNIGGKGLTDTQYF.

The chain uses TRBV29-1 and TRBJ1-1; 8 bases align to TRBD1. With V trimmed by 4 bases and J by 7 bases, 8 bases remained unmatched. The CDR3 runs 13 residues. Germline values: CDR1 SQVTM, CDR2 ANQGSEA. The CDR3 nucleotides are TGCAGCGTTGTCCCAGGGGGCCGCGGTGAAGCTTTCTTT. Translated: CSVVPGGRGEAFF.

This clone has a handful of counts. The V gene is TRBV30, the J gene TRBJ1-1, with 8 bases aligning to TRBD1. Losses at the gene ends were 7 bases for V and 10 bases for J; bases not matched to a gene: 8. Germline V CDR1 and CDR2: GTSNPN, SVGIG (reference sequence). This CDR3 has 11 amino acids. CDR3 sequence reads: CALDRALGAFF. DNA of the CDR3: TGTGCCTTGGACAGGGCCCTTGGAGCTTTCTTT.

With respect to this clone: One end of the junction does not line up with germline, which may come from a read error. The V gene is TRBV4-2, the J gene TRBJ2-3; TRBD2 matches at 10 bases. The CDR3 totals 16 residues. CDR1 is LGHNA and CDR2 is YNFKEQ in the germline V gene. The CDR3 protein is CASSQDSSGSKDTQYF. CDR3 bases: TGTGCCAGCAGCCAAGACTCTAGCGGGAGCAAAGATACGCAGTATTTT.

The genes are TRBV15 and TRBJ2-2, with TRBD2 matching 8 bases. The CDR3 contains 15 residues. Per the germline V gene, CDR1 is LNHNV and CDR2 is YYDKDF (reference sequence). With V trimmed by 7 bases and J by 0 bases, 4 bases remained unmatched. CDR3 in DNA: TGTGCCACCAACCCGGGACTAGCGAACACCGGGGAGCTGTTTTTT. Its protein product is CATNPGLANTGELFF.

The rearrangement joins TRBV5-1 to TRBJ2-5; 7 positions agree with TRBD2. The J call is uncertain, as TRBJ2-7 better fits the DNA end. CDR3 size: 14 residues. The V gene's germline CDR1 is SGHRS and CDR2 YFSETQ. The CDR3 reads CASSLSGVTYEQYF. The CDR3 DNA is TGCGCCAGCAGCTTGAGCGGGGTCACCTACGAGCAGTACTTC.

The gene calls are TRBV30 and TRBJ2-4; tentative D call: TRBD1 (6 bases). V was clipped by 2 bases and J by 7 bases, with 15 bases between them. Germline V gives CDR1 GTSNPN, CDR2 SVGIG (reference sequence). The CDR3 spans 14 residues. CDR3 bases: TGTGCCTGGAGTCCAGGGGCGAGTAGGAACATTCAGTACTTC. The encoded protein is CAWSPGASRNIQYF.

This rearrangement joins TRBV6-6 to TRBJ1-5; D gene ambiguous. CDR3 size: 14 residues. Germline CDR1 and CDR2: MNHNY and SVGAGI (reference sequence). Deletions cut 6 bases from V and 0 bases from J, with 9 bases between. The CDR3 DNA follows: TGTGCCAGCAGCCCCGGCGATAGCAATCAGCCCCAGCATTTT. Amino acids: CASSPGDSNQPQHF.

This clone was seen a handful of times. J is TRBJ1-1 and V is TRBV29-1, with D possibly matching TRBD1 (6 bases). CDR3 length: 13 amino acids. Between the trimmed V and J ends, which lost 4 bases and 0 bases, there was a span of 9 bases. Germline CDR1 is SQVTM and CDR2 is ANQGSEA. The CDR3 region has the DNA TGCAGCGTTGGAGGACAGATGAACACTGAAGCTTTCTTT. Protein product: CSVGGQMNTEAFF.

CDR3 nucleotide sequence: TGTGCCAGCAGCTTGGGGACTAGCCTCACCGGGGAGCTGTTTTTT. It codes for CASSLGTSLTGELFF. The chain joins TRBV7-9 to TRBJ2-2; TRBD2 matches 9 bases. CDR1 and CDR2 (germline): SEHNR, FQNEAQ (reference sequence). J was trimmed by 4 bases and V by 3 bases; bases with no gene match: 3. The CDR3 length is 15 residues.